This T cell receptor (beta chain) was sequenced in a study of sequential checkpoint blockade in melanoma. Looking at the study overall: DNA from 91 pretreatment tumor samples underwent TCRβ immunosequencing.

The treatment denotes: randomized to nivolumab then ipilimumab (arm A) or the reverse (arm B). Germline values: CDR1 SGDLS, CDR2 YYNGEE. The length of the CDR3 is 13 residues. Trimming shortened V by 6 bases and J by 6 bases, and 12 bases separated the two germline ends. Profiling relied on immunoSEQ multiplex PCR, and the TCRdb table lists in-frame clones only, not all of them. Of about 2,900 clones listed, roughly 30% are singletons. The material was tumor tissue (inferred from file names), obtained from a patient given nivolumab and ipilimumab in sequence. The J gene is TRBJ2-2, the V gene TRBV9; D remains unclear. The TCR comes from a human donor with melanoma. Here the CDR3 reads CASKKLGSGELFF. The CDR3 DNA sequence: TGTGCCAGCAAAAAGCTCGGTTCCGGGGAGCTGTTTTTT.